This T cell receptor beta chain was recovered during a study of breast tumors, draining lymph nodes, adjacent tissues. This clonotype showed up many times. Its matching antigen is unknown. Germline V CDR1 and CDR2: SGHDT, YYEEEE. The CDR3 is made up of 15 amino acids. J lost 3 bases, V lost 1 base, and 4 bases had no gene match. The lymph nodes were axillary draining lymph nodes from breast cancer patients. Findings of the study overall: That most tumor T cells come from lymph nodes remained unproven. Luminal-like breast cancer showed significantly higher tumor–nontumor repertoire similarity than basal-like. Data fit most tumor T cells coming from lymph node, expanding in tumor. Compared with lymph nodes, tumors were less diverse; compared with nontumor tissue, more.

TCRdb recomputed calls from the multiplex PCR reads with MiXCR, one row per CDR3 protein. The data contain approximately 170,000 distinct CDR3 sequences, roughly a third of them singletons. Sequenced: axillary lymph node tissue. The receptor's source is a female donor with breast cancer. Some clones in this sample may be carry-over from other donors' samples. This chain uses TRBV5-6 with TRBJ2-1, with 7 positions matching TRBD2. In nucleotides, the CDR3 is TGTGCCAGCAGCTTGTTTGGCGGGGGCTACAATGAGCAGTTCTTC. Amino acids: CASSLFGGGYNEQFF.